A selection of T cell receptor beta chains follows, all from one sample in a study of T cell responses to AZD1222 COVID-19 vaccine. TCRdb's table, derived via immunoSEQ multiplex PCR, lists solely in-frame clones and lacks some. This sample carries about 89,000 clones, about 93% of them seen once, and the ten largest clones take 9.5% to 13%. The sample in question was peripheral blood, obtained 28 days after the second AZD1222 dose. The source of these receptors is an adult who received the AZD1222 COVID-19 vaccine. The CDR3 runs from the conserved cysteine through the conserved F or W. A D gene is named only where the DNA matches it firmly. Size is stated for part of the rows, as once, few or many counts, or as a class when the clone is expanded.

V gene: TRBV11-2; J gene: TRBJ2-5; D gene: .; clone size: .; CDR3 protein: CASSQGLLQETQYF; CDR3 DNA: TGTGCCAGCAGCCAGGGACTTTTACAAGAGACCCAGTACTTC
V gene: TRBV5-1; J gene: TRBJ1-6; D gene: .; clone size: once; CDR3 protein: CASTLGQPNSPLHF; CDR3 DNA: TGCGCCAGCACCCTGGGGCAGCCTAATTCACCCCTCCACTTT
V gene: TRBV6-5; J gene: TRBJ1-2; D gene: TRBD1; clone size: .; CDR3 protein: CASSYRTGSNYGYTF; CDR3 DNA: TGTGCCAGCAGTTACCGGACAGGGTCTAACTATGGCTACACCTTC
V gene: TRBV18; J gene: TRBJ1-4; D gene: .; clone size: once; CDR3 protein: CASSLLTLSTNEKLFF; CDR3 DNA: TGTGCCAGCTCACTTTTGACCCTCTCAACTAATGAAAAACTGTTTTTT
V gene: TRBV6-5; J gene: TRBJ1-2; D gene: .; clone size: .; CDR3 protein: CASSYSGIYGYTF; CDR3 DNA: TGTGCCAGCAGTTACTCCGGCATCTATGGCTACACCTTC
V gene: TRBV6-5; J gene: TRBJ1-1; D gene: .; clone size: .; CDR3 protein: CASSYSTGTEAFF; CDR3 DNA: TGTGCCAGCAGTTACTCAACGGGGACTGAAGCTTTCTTT
V gene: TRBV10-3; J gene: TRBJ1-1; D gene: TRBD1; clone size: .; CDR3 protein: CAISGTGGAGNTEAFF; CDR3 DNA: TGTGCCATCAGTGGGACAGGGGGCGCAGGGAACACTGAAGCTTTCTTT
V gene: TRBV7-8; J gene: TRBJ1-1; D gene: .; clone size: once; CDR3 protein: CASSLSRDTEAFF; CDR3 DNA: TGTGCCAGCAGCTTATCCAGGGACACTGAAGCTTTCTTT
V gene: TRBV19; J gene: TRBJ2-2; D gene: .; clone size: .; CDR3 protein: CASSPGGRGSGELFF; CDR3 DNA: TGTGCCAGTAGTCCCGGGGGGCGCGGTTCCGGGGAGCTGTTTTTT
V gene: TRBV5-1; J gene: TRBJ1-1; D gene: TRBD1; clone size: .; CDR3 protein: CASSPGTGWAEAFF; CDR3 DNA: TGCGCCAGCAGCCCGGGGACAGGGTGGGCTGAAGCTTTCTTT
V gene: TRBV5-1; J gene: TRBJ2-5; D gene: .; clone size: .; CDR3 protein: CASSLYGGETQYF; CDR3 DNA: TGCGCCAGCAGCTTGTACGGGGGAGAGACCCAGTACTTC
V gene: TRBV30; J gene: TRBJ2-6; D gene: .; clone size: .; CDR3 protein: CAWNRGSGANVLTF; CDR3 DNA: TGTGCCTGGAATCGTGGTTCCGGGGCCAACGTCCTGACTTTC
V gene: TRBV19; J gene: TRBJ1-4; D gene: .; clone size: .; CDR3 protein: CASSIEVNEGKLFF; CDR3 DNA: TGTGCCAGTAGTATAGAAGTAAATGAAGGAAAACTGTTTTTT
V gene: TRBV19; J gene: TRBJ1-2; D gene: TRBD1; clone size: .; CDR3 protein: CASSPDREANGYTF; CDR3 DNA: TGTGCCAGTAGCCCAGACAGGGAGGCGAATGGCTACACCTTC
V gene: TRBV3-1/TRBV3-2; J gene: TRBJ2-7; D gene: .; clone size: .; CDR3 protein: CASSQASAEQYF; CDR3 DNA: TGTGCCAGCAGCCAGGCTAGCGCCGAGCAGTACTTC
V gene: TRBV6-2/TRBV6-3; J gene: TRBJ1-1; D gene: .; clone size: .; CDR3 protein: CASSYSGGAAEAFF; CDR3 DNA: TGTGCCAGCAGTTACTCAGGGGGGGCCGCTGAAGCTTTCTTT
V gene: TRBV30; J gene: TRBJ1-5; D gene: .; clone size: .; CDR3 protein: CAWSVTSSNQPQHF; CDR3 DNA: TGTGCCTGGAGTGTAACCAGCTCCAATCAGCCCCAGCATTTT
V gene: TRBV18; J gene: TRBJ1-2; D gene: .; clone size: .; CDR3 protein: CASSRGAPYGYTF; CDR3 DNA: TGTGCCAGCTCGCGGGGGGCCCCCTATGGCTACACCTTC
V gene: TRBV7-9; J gene: TRBJ1-2; D gene: .; clone size: .; CDR3 protein: CASSHPQGRRYGYTF; CDR3 DNA: TGTGCCAGCAGCCATCCTCAGGGTCGGAGGTATGGCTACACCTTC
V gene: TRBV7-9; J gene: TRBJ2-3; D gene: .; clone size: .; CDR3 protein: CASSLAGETDTQYF; CDR3 DNA: TGTGCCAGCAGCTTAGCGGGAGAGACAGATACGCAGTATTTT
V gene: TRBV4-1; J gene: TRBJ1-5; D gene: TRBD1; clone size: once; CDR3 protein: CASSQRPSTGGWNQPQHF; CDR3 DNA: TGCGCCAGCAGCCAAAGGCCGTCGACAGGGGGCTGGAATCAGCCCCAGCATTTT
V gene: TRBV7-3; J gene: TRBJ2-1; D gene: .; clone size: .; CDR3 protein: CASSTSSGYNEQFF; CDR3 DNA: TGTGCCAGCAGCACCTCATCGGGTTACAATGAGCAGTTCTTC
V gene: TRBV19; J gene: TRBJ1-1; D gene: TRBD1; clone size: .; CDR3 protein: CASSARGYGAFF; CDR3 DNA: TGTGCCAGTAGTGCCAGGGGGTATGGGGCTTTCTTT
V gene: TRBV5-1; J gene: TRBJ1-1; D gene: .; clone size: .; CDR3 protein: CASSLAGGVTEAFF; CDR3 DNA: TGCGCCAGCAGCTTGGCCGGGGGCGTCACTGAAGCTTTCTTT
V gene: TRBV9; J gene: TRBJ2-1; D gene: TRBD2; clone size: .; CDR3 protein: CASSLRLAGGGEQFF; CDR3 DNA: TGTGCCAGCAGCCTAAGACTAGCGGGAGGGGGTGAGCAGTTCTTC
V gene: TRBV2; J gene: TRBJ2-7; D gene: TRBD1; clone size: few; CDR3 protein: CASWGQGAYEQYF; CDR3 DNA: TGTGCCAGCTGGGGACAGGGTGCCTACGAGCAGTACTTC
V gene: TRBV7-2; J gene: TRBJ2-7; D gene: .; clone size: .; CDR3 protein: CASTEMDSPSYEQYF; CDR3 DNA: TGTGCCAGCACCGAAATGGACAGCCCCTCCTACGAGCAGTACTTC
V gene: TRBV19; J gene: TRBJ1-1; D gene: .; clone size: .; CDR3 protein: CASSLRAEVNTEAFF; CDR3 DNA: TGTGCCAGTAGTCTCAGAGCTGAGGTCAACACTGAAGCTTTCTTT
V gene: TRBV5-1; J gene: TRBJ1-6; D gene: TRBD1; clone size: .; CDR3 protein: CASSLGTVNSPLHF; CDR3 DNA: TGCGCCAGCAGCCTAGGGACAGTTAATTCACCCCTCCACTTT
V gene: TRBV3-1/TRBV3-2; J gene: TRBJ2-1; D gene: .; clone size: once; CDR3 protein: CASRDSAPLVNEQFF; CDR3 DNA: TGTGCCAGCAGAGACTCTGCACCATTAGTGAATGAGCAGTTCTTC
V gene: TRBV6-5; J gene: TRBJ1-2; D gene: TRBD1; clone size: .; CDR3 protein: CASRTGTGAYGYTF; CDR3 DNA: TGTGCCAGCAGGACCGGGACAGGGGCCTATGGCTACACCTTC
V gene: TRBV6-5; J gene: TRBJ2-5; D gene: TRBD2; clone size: .; CDR3 protein: CASSYSGLAGETQYF; CDR3 DNA: TGTGCCAGCAGTTACTCGGGACTAGCGGGAGAGACCCAGTACTTC
V gene: TRBV23-1; J gene: TRBJ1-1; D gene: .; clone size: .; CDR3 protein: CASSQPDRHTEAFF; CDR3 DNA: TGCGCCAGCAGTCAACCCGACAGGCACACTGAAGCTTTCTTT
V gene: TRBV3-1/TRBV3-2; J gene: TRBJ2-5; D gene: TRBD2; clone size: .; CDR3 protein: CASSPSLAVVGETQYF; CDR3 DNA: TGTGCCAGCAGCCCATCACTAGCGGTAGTAGGGGAGACCCAGTACTTC
V gene: TRBV2; J gene: TRBJ1-1; D gene: .; clone size: .; CDR3 protein: CAAGENLNTEAFF; CDR3 DNA: TGTGCCGCAGGGGAGAATTTGAACACTGAAGCTTTCTTT
V gene: TRBV10-1; J gene: TRBJ2-2; D gene: .; clone size: .; CDR3 protein: CASSEGRLNTGELFF; CDR3 DNA: TGCGCCAGCAGTGAGGGACGACTTAACACCGGGGAGCTGTTTTTT
V gene: TRBV6-5; J gene: TRBJ1-6; D gene: TRBD1; clone size: .; CDR3 protein: CASSANPGTALHF; CDR3 DNA: TGTGCCAGCAGCGCTAATCCCGGGACAGCCCTCCACTTT
V gene: TRBV18; J gene: TRBJ1-6; D gene: TRBD1; clone size: .; CDR3 protein: CASSITGGSDSPLHF; CDR3 DNA: TGTGCCAGCTCAATAACAGGGGGCTCTGATTCACCCCTCCACTTT
V gene: TRBV7-3; J gene: TRBJ1-3; D gene: .; clone size: .; CDR3 protein: CASSRGRARKDTIYF; CDR3 DNA: TGTGCCAGCAGCCGGGGACGGGCTCGTAAGGACACCATATATTTT
V gene: TRBV7-2; J gene: TRBJ1-2; D gene: .; clone size: .; CDR3 protein: CASSLNGVRAGNYGYTF; CDR3 DNA: TGTGCCAGCAGCTTAAATGGTGTTCGGGCGGGTAACTATGGCTACACCTTC
V gene: TRBV7-2; J gene: TRBJ2-1; D gene: TRBD1; clone size: few; CDR3 protein: CASSYDRGQYNEQFF; CDR3 DNA: TGTGCCAGCAGCTACGACAGGGGGCAGTACAATGAGCAGTTCTTC
V gene: TRBV11-3; J gene: TRBJ2-5; D gene: TRBD2; clone size: .; CDR3 protein: CASSLGGGAQETQYF; CDR3 DNA: TGTGCCAGCAGCTTAGGCGGGGGGGCCCAAGAGACCCAGTACTTC
V gene: TRBV5-5; J gene: TRBJ1-4; D gene: TRBD1; clone size: .; CDR3 protein: CASSFTWTGGREKLFF; CDR3 DNA: TGTGCCAGCAGCTTCACTTGGACAGGGGGGAGGGAAAAACTGTTTTTT
V gene: TRBV5-5; J gene: TRBJ2-7; D gene: .; clone size: .; CDR3 protein: CASNRHYEQYF; CDR3 DNA: TGTGCCAGCAACCGACACTACGAGCAGTACTTC
V gene: TRBV5-1; J gene: TRBJ2-7; D gene: TRBD2; clone size: .; CDR3 protein: CASSFTSEHEQYF; CDR3 DNA: TGCGCCAGCAGCTTTACTAGCGAACACGAGCAGTACTTC
V gene: TRBV28; J gene: TRBJ2-3; D gene: .; clone size: .; CDR3 protein: CASSLSGGPDRYTQYF; CDR3 DNA: TGTGCCAGCAGTCTATCCGGCGGGCCAGATAGATATACGCAGTATTTT
V gene: TRBV2; J gene: TRBJ1-6; D gene: .; clone size: once; CDR3 protein: CASSEALNSPLHF; CDR3 DNA: TGTGCCAGCAGTGAAGCGCTTAATTCACCCCTCCACTTT
V gene: TRBV3-1/TRBV3-2; J gene: TRBJ1-5; D gene: .; clone size: .; CDR3 protein: CASSRRDTGGNQPQHF; CDR3 DNA: TGTGCCAGCAGCCGCAGGGACACGGGAGGCAATCAGCCCCAGCATTTT
V gene: TRBV4-1; J gene: TRBJ1-4; D gene: .; clone size: .; CDR3 protein: CASSQKGGRATNEKLFF; CDR3 DNA: TGCGCCAGCAGCCAAAAAGGCGGACGCGCAACTAATGAAAAACTGTTTTTT
V gene: TRBV5-1; J gene: TRBJ2-7; D gene: TRBD2; clone size: .; CDR3 protein: CASSLALTSGGANEQYF; CDR3 DNA: TGCGCCAGCAGCTTGGCCCTCACTAGCGGGGGGGCCAACGAGCAGTACTTC
V gene: TRBV25-1; J gene: TRBJ2-5; D gene: .; clone size: .; CDR3 protein: CASSELGGRGEETQYF; CDR3 DNA: TGTGCCAGCAGTGAATTGGGCGGAAGAGGGGAAGAGACCCAGTACTTC